The present entry profiles one T cell receptor beta chain with its context. The data stem from a study of blood T cell repertoires in COVID-19. Trimming pared 2 bases from V and 3 bases from J, leaving 7 bases between. CDR3 size: 13 residues. Germline V gives CDR1 KGHSH, CDR2 LQKENI. Profiling relied on immunoSEQ multiplex PCR, and the TCRdb table lists in-frame clones only, not all of them. Among 140,000 to 150,000 clones listed, roughly 79% were seen once. The TCR was taken from a human donor with acute or convalescent COVID-19. The donor label of this sample is uncertain. Input material: peripheral blood. The gene calls are TRBV18 and TRBJ1-1; no clear D gene. For the CDR3, the DNA is TGTGCCAGCTCACCAGGGGAGGACACTGAAGCTTTCTTT. Translated, it gives CASSPGEDTEAFF.